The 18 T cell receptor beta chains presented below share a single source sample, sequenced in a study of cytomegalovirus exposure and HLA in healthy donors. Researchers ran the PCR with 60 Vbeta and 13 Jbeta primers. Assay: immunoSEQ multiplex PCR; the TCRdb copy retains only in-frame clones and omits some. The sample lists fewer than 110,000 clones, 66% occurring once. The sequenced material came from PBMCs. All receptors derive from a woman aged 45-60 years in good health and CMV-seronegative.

As DNA, the CDR3 is TGTGCCAGCAGTTGGGACAGGAGAATCACGCAGTATTTT. Protein product: CASSWDRRITQYF. The gene calls are TRBV6-9 and TRBJ2-3; 8 bases are shared with TRBD1. The CDR3 totals 13 residues. J gave up 9 bases and V 4 bases, and 6 bases lay outside the gene matches. Germline V gives CDR1 MNHGY, CDR2 SVAAGI.

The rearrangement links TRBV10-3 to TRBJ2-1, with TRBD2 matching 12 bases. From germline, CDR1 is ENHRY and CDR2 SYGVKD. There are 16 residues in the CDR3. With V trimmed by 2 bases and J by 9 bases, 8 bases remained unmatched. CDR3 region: CAISENPLAGGGEQFF. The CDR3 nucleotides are TGTGCCATCAGTGAGAACCCCCTAGCGGGAGGGGGTGAGCAGTTCTTC.

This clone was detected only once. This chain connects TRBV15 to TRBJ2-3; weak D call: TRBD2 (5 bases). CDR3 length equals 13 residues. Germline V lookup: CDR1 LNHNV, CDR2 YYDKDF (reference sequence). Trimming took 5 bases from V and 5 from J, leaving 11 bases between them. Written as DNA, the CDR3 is TGTGCCACCAGCTTGGTTGGAGGAGATACGCAGTATTTT. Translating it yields CATSLVGGDTQYF.

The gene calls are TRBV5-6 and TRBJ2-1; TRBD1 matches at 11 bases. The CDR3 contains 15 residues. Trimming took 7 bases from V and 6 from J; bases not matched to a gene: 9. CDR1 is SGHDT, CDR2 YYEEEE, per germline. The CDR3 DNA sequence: TGTGCCAGCGTTCTCCCCGGGACAGGGGGCAATGAGCAGTTCTTC. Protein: CASVLPGTGGNEQFF.

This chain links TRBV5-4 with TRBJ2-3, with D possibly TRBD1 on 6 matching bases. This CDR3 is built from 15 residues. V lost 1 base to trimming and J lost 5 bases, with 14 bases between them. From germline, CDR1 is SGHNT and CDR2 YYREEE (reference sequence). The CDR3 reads CASSLRGIHRDTQYF. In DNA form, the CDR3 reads TGTGCCAGCAGCTTGAGGGGGATACACAGAGATACGCAGTATTTT.

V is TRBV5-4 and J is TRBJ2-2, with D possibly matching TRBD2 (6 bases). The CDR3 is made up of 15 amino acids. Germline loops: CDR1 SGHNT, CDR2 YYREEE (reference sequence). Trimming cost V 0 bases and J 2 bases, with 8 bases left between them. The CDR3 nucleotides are TGTGCCAGCAGCTTGGGGCGGGGAAACACCGGGGAGCTGTTTTTT. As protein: CASSLGRGNTGELFF.

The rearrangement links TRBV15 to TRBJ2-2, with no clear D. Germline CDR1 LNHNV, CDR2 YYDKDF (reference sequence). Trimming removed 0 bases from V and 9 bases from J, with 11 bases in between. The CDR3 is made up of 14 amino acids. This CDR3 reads CATSRDIGPRELFF. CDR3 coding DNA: TGTGCCACCAGCAGAGATATCGGTCCGCGGGAGCTGTTTTTT.

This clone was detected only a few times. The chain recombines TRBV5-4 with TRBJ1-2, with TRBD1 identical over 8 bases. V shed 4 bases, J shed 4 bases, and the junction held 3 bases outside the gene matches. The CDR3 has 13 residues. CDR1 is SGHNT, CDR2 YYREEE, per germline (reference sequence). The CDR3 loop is CASSIQGGYGYTF. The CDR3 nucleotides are TGTGCCAGCAGCATACAGGGGGGCTATGGCTACACCTTC.

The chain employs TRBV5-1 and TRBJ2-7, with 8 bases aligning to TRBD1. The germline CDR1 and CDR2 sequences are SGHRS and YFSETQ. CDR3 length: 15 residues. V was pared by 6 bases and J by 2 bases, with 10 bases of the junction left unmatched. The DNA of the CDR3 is TGCGCCAGCACCACAGACGGACAGGGAACCTACGAGCAGTACTTC. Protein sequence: CASTTDGQGTYEQYF.

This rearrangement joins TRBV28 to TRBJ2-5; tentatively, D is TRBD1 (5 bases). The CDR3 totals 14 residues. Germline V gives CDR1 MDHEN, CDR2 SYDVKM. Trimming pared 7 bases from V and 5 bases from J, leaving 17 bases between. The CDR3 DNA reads TGTGCCAGCAACTCTCCAGGGTTTAAGGAGACCCAGTACTTC. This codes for CASNSPGFKETQYF.

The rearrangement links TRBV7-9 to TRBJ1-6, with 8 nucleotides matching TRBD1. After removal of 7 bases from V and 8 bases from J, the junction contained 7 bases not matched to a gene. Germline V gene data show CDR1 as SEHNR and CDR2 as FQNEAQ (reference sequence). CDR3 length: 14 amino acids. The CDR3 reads CASTKTGAYSPLHF. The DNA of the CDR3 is TGTGCCAGCACCAAGACAGGGGCATATTCACCCCTCCACTTT.

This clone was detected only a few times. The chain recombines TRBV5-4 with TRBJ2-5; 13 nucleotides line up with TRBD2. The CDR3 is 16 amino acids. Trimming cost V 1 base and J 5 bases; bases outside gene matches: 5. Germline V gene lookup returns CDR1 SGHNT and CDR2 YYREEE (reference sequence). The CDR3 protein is CASSLPTSGGLETQYF. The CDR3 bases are TGTGCCAGCAGCTTGCCGACTAGCGGGGGGTTGGAGACCCAGTACTTC.

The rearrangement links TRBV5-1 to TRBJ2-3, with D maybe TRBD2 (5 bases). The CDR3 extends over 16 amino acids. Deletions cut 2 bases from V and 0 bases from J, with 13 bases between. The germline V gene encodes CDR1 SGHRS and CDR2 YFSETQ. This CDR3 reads CASSFSGFQSTDTQYF. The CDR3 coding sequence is TGCGCCAGCAGCTTTTCGGGGTTCCAAAGCACAGATACGCAGTATTTT.

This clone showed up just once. The CDR3 is CASSPLSGRAGEETQYF. CDR3 coding DNA: TGTGCCAGCAGCCCTCTGAGCGGGAGGGCCGGGGAAGAGACCCAGTACTTC. The genes are TRBV28 and TRBJ2-5; TRBD2 agrees at 10 bases. The V segment lost 6 bases and the J segment 3 bases; nucleotides outside the gene matches: 13. Per the germline V gene, CDR1 is MDHEN and CDR2 is SYDVKM. The CDR3 covers 17 residues.

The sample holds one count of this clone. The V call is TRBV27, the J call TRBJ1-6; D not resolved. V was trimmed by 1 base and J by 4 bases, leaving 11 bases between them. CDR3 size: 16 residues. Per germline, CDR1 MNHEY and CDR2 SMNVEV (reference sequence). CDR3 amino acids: CASSLLGRPYNSPLHF. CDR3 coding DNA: TGTGCCAGCAGTTTATTAGGCAGGCCGTATAATTCACCCCTCCACTTT.

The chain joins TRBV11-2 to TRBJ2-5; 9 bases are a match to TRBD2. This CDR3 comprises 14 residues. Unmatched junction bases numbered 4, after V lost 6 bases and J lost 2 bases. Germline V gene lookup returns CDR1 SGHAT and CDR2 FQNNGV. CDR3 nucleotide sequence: TGTGCCAGCAGGGACCTAGCGGGGCAAGAGACCCAGTACTTC. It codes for CASRDLAGQETQYF.

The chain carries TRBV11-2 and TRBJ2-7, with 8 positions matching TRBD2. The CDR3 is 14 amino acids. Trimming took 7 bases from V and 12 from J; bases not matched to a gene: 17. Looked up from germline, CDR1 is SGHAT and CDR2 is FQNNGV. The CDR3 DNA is TGTGCCAGCACCCCCAGCGGGGGCCATACTGGGGGGTACTTC. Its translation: CASTPSGGHTGGYF.

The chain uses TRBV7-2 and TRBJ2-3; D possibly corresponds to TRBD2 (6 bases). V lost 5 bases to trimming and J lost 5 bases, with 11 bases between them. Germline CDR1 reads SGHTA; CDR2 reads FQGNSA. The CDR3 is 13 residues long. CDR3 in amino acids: CASSGGIGDTQYF. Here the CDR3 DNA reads TGTGCCAGCAGCGGCGGGATTGGAGATACGCAGTATTTT.